These T cell receptor beta chains were read from a single sample in a study of shared clonotypes between healthy human individuals. Repertoires were generated with immunoSEQ multiplex PCR, while TCRdb's copy carries only in-frame clones and drops some. The repertoire holds about 1.1 million clones, with 78% as singletons. What was sequenced was memory CD4+ T cells from PBMCs. The source is a man aged 18-30 years in good health. Some clones in this sample may be carry-over from other donors' samples. Each CDR3 is given with its conserved first and last residue. D genes are given only for firm matches. Clone size appears in some rows only: once, few, many, or a class for an expanded clone.

v_call	clone_size	j_call	d_call	cdr3_aa	cdr3_nt
TRBV11-3	NA	TRBJ2-7	NA	CASSLEFGRGQYF	TGTGCCAGCAGCTTAGAGTTTGGGAGAGGGCAGTACTTC
TRBV6-6	NA	TRBJ2-2	NA	CASMDRTNTGELFF	TGTGCCAGCATGGACAGAACGAACACCGGGGAGCTGTTTTTT
TRBV30	few	TRBJ2-5	TRBD1	CAWTPLGQGSNQETQYF	TGTGCCTGGACCCCTTTGGGACAGGGGTCGAACCAAGAGACCCAGTACTTC
TRBV6-1	NA	TRBJ1-2	TRBD1	CASSEARTGGYGYTF	TGTGCCAGCAGTGAAGCGAGGACAGGTGGCTATGGCTACACCTTC
TRBV6-6	NA	TRBJ1-2	NA	CASSPSTGRLGYTF	TGTGCCAGCAGTCCCTCAACAGGGAGATTGGGCTACACCTTC
TRBV2	NA	TRBJ1-5	TRBD1	CASSGTGYNQPQHF	TGTGCCAGCAGCGGGACAGGGTACAATCAGCCCCAGCATTTT
TRBV25-1	NA	TRBJ2-7	NA	CASRNMLEQYF	TGTGCCAGCCGAAACATGCTCGAGCAGTACTTC
TRBV7-2	NA	TRBJ2-7	NA	CASSLVFGDEQYF	TGTGCCAGCAGCTTAGTATTCGGGGACGAGCAGTACTTC
TRBV5-4	NA	TRBJ2-7	TRBD2	CASSRRDYSTYEQYF	TGTGCCAGCAGCCGAAGGGACTACTCGACCTACGAGCAGTACTTC
TRBV6-6	NA	TRBJ1-1	NA	CASRPPLNTEAFF	TGTGCCAGCAGACCCCCCCTCAACACTGAAGCTTTCTTT
TRBV20-1	NA	TRBJ2-2	NA	CSARGGGELFF	TGCAGTGCTAGAGGCGGGGGGGAGCTGTTTTTT
TRBV9	many	TRBJ1-3	NA	CASSGGNQVAGNTIYF	TGTGCCAGCAGCGGAGGAAACCAGGTTGCTGGAAACACCATATATTTT
TRBV4-3	NA	TRBJ1-4	NA	CASSPLGRGGGNEKLFF	TGCGCCAGCAGCCCGTTAGGGCGCGGGGGTGGAAATGAAAAACTGTTTTTT
TRBV5-6	NA	TRBJ2-3	NA	CASSLAPVLTDTQYF	TGTGCCAGCAGCTTGGCCCCAGTTCTCACAGATACGCAGTATTTT
TRBV5-4	NA	TRBJ2-1	TRBD2	CASSPAGFSYNEQFF	TGTGCCAGCAGCCCAGCGGGGTTCTCCTACAATGAGCAGTTCTTC
TRBV18	few	TRBJ1-2	NA	CASSPGGPYGYTF	TGTGCCAGCTCACCAGGGGGTCCCTATGGCTACACCTTC
TRBV9	once	TRBJ1-5	NA	CASSVTGTVGDQPQHF	TGTGCCAGCAGCGTGACAGGTACCGTGGGGGATCAGCCCCAGCATTTT
TRBV10-3	many	TRBJ2-7	TRBD1	CAISESTGGAGSGISYEQYF	TGTGCCATCAGTGAGTCGACAGGGGGCGCTGGTAGCGGTATCTCCTACGAGCAGTACTTC
TRBV5-1	NA	TRBJ2-3	NA	CASSETGTDTQYF	TGCGCCAGCAGCGAGACAGGTACAGATACGCAGTATTTT
TRBV5-1	once	TRBJ2-5	NA	CASSLVGSVVETQYF	TGCGCCAGCAGCTTGGTCGGTTCCGTCGTGGAGACCCAGTACTTC
TRBV5-1	NA	TRBJ1-5	TRBD1	CASSLGGGTVEPQHF	TGCGCCAGCAGCTTGGGGGGAGGGACAGTGGAGCCCCAGCATTTT
TRBV28	NA	TRBJ1-2	NA	CASNVGVKGYTF	TGTGCCAGCAACGTCGGGGTGAAAGGCTACACCTTC
TRBV19	NA	TRBJ1-2	NA	CASKKSTNYGYTF	TGTGCCAGCAAGAAGAGCACTAACTATGGCTACACCTTC
TRBV15	once	TRBJ2-3	NA	CATSRLENAGDTQYF	TGTGCCACCAGCAGACTGGAAAACGCCGGGGATACGCAGTATTTT
TRBV2	once	TRBJ1-1	NA	CASSEERLSTEAFF	TGTGCCAGCAGTGAAGAGAGGTTGAGCACTGAAGCTTTCTTT
TRBV19	NA	TRBJ2-5	TRBD2	CASSDGRTSGRGGQETQYF	TGTGCCAGTAGTGATGGGCGGACTAGCGGGAGAGGAGGCCAAGAGACCCAGTACTTC
TRBV5-1	NA	TRBJ2-5	TRBD1	CASSRDSLFSETQYF	TGCGCCAGCAGCCGGGACAGCCTCTTCAGCGAGACCCAGTACTTC
TRBV9	NA	TRBJ2-7	NA	CASSVAHGPAYEQYF	TGTGCCAGCAGCGTAGCTCACGGACCGGCCTACGAGCAGTACTTC
TRBV29-1	NA	TRBJ1-2	TRBD1	CSAGTASNYGYTF	TGCAGCGCCGGGACAGCTTCTAACTATGGCTACACCTTC
TRBV6-1	once	TRBJ1-2	NA	CASSDGGLGYTF	TGTGCCAGCAGTGACGGCGGGTTGGGCTACACCTTC
TRBV5-1	NA	TRBJ2-5	NA	CASSLGAGETQYF	TGCGCCAGCAGCTTGGGAGCCGGGGAGACCCAGTACTTC
TRBV6-6	once	TRBJ2-5	TRBD1	CASSPGQGTSETQYF	TGTGCCAGCAGTCCGGGACAGGGGACGTCAGAGACCCAGTACTTC
TRBV27	NA	TRBJ2-7	TRBD1	CASSKRDRAYEQYF	TGTGCCAGCAGTAAACGGGACAGGGCCTACGAGCAGTACTTC
TRBV5-1	NA	TRBJ2-5	TRBD2	CASSTGGFQETQYF	TGCGCCAGCAGCACCGGGGGGTTCCAAGAGACCCAGTACTTC
TRBV29-1	once	TRBJ1-1	TRBD1	CSVSPVGQGATEAFF	TGCAGCGTTTCCCCCGTGGGACAGGGGGCCACTGAAGCTTTCTTT
TRBV5-1	NA	TRBJ2-7	TRBD1	CASSLQGVSYEQYF	TGCGCCAGCAGCTTGCAGGGGGTCTCCTACGAGCAGTACTTC
TRBV10-3	once	TRBJ2-5	TRBD2	CAIGTSGPQETQYF	TGTGCCATCGGTACTAGCGGGCCCCAAGAGACCCAGTACTTC
TRBV5-1	few	TRBJ1-4	NA	CASSLVRGGSSNEKLFF	TGCGCCAGCAGCTTGGTCCGCGGGGGGTCGAGTAATGAAAAACTGTTTTTT
TRBV10-2	NA	TRBJ2-6	TRBD1	CASGATGAGANVLTF	TGCGCCAGCGGGGCGACAGGGGCTGGGGCCAACGTCCTGACTTTC
TRBV25-1	once	TRBJ1-4	NA	CASSDARRGLGEKLFF	TGTGCCAGCAGTGACGCGCGTAGGGGGTTAGGCGAAAAACTGTTTTTT
TRBV30	NA	TRBJ2-2	NA	CAWSLMGRVNTGELFF	TGTGCCTGGAGTTTGATGGGTCGCGTTAACACCGGGGAGCTGTTTTTT
TRBV5-4	NA	TRBJ1-1	NA	CASSLGGASGNTEAFF	TGTGCCAGCAGCTTGGGAGGGGCCAGTGGGAACACTGAAGCTTTCTTT
TRBV6-6	NA	TRBJ2-1	NA	CASSLKTLRGNEQFF	TGTGCCAGCAGCCTAAAGACTCTCCGAGGGAATGAGCAGTTCTTC
TRBV7-8	many	TRBJ2-5	NA	CASSLGTAQETQYF	TGTGCCAGCAGCCTAGGGACGGCTCAAGAGACCCAGTACTTC
TRBV5-1	NA	TRBJ2-5	NA	CASSLAVGKETQYF	TGCGCCAGCAGCTTGGCAGTAGGGAAGGAGACCCAGTACTTC
TRBV5-1	NA	TRBJ2-1	NA	CASSLKVGGNEQFF	TGCGCCAGCAGCTTGAAGGTCGGAGGGAATGAGCAGTTCTTC
TRBV11-3	NA	TRBJ1-4	TRBD1	CASSAGGSEKLFF	TGTGCCAGCAGCGCAGGGGGTTCTGAAAAACTGTTTTTT
TRBV25-1	few	TRBJ1-2	NA	CASSGGLGYTF	TGTGCCAGCAGTGGAGGATTGGGCTACACCTTC
TRBV5-1	NA	TRBJ2-1	NA	CASRAQNDNEQFF	TGCGCCAGCAGGGCCCAGAACGACAATGAGCAGTTCTTC
TRBV6-6	NA	TRBJ1-1	NA	CASGGGTMNTEAFF	TGTGCCAGCGGGGGAGGGACTATGAACACTGAAGCTTTCTTT
TRBV10-1	NA	TRBJ1-1	TRBD1	CASSEGTGEAEAFF	TGCGCCAGCAGTGAAGGGACAGGGGAGGCTGAAGCTTTCTTT
TRBV19	NA	TRBJ2-2	NA	CASSLTGGAPGELFF	TGTGCCAGTAGTCTGACAGGAGGCGCGCCAGGGGAGCTGTTTTTT
TRBV27	NA	TRBJ2-3	NA	CASSTAVPLTDTQYF	TGTGCCAGCAGTACTGCGGTGCCCCTCACAGATACGCAGTATTTT
TRBV5-1	NA	TRBJ1-5	NA	CASSLFGGANQPQHF	TGCGCCAGCAGCTTGTTCGGGGGCGCAAATCAGCCCCAGCATTTT
TRBV5-4	NA	TRBJ2-2	NA	CASSLSRKSGELFF	TGTGCCAGCAGCTTGTCCAGGAAGAGCGGGGAGCTGTTTTTT
TRBV27	NA	TRBJ2-3	NA	CASSPSTDTQYF	TGTGCCAGCAGTCCTTCGACAGATACGCAGTATTTT
TRBV5-5	few	TRBJ2-2	NA	CASRPTVLTGELFF	TGTGCCAGCAGGCCCACAGTCCTCACCGGGGAGCTGTTTTTT
TRBV7-2	few	TRBJ2-1	NA	CASSHFSAHNEQFF	TGTGCCAGCAGCCACTTTTCGGCCCACAATGAGCAGTTCTTC
TRBV25-1	NA	TRBJ2-5	TRBD2	CASSESGAGGFQETQYF	TGTGCCAGCAGTGAATCGGGGGCGGGGGGGTTCCAAGAGACCCAGTACTTC
TRBV4-3	many	TRBJ2-3	NA	CASSQDAGPGADTQYF	TGCGCCAGCAGCCAAGATGCGGGGCCTGGGGCAGATACGCAGTATTTT